This TCR beta chain was captured by sequencing in a study of blood T cell dynamics during melanoma immunotherapy (dated by TCRdb to about 2020). Study-level background: The patients had metastatic melanoma and were given first-line pembrolizumab or nivolumab plus ipilimumab as standard of care in the United Kingdom. A training cohort was formed from consecutive patients, and a further independent group of patients from the same centre was pooled into an external validation set. To find early correlates of response, peripheral T cell receptor repertoires were profiled in metastatic melanoma patients before and after one cycle of checkpoint inhibitor therapy.

At the junction V is shortened by 0 bases and J by 1 base, with 4 bases in between. Per the germline V gene, SGDLS is the CDR1 and YYNGEE is the CDR2. Including the terminal cysteine and phenylalanine, the CDR3 comprises 13 residues. Left in the record is the CDR3 DNA by itself, 39 bases read in frame from the first base. A fixed 350 ng of DNA was loaded for every bulk PBMC sample. TCR beta CDR3 sequences were amplified from genomic DNA using the immunoSEQ TCRb Assay kit according to manufacturer instructions. The KAPA Library Quantification Kit for Illumina platforms was used to quantify the pooled libraries by qPCR. Pooled libraries were clustered at roughly 0.55-1.1 pM and sequenced on an Illumina NextSeq 500. Per the authors' processing: TCR data were analyzed using immunoSEQ ANALYZER and the R LymphoSeq package. A rearrangement efficiency score was calculated as productive divided by the sum of productive and non-productive CDR3 sequences. Within each patient, timepoints were compared pairwise for clonality, measured with the Gini coefficient, and for diversity, measured with the Renyi index at alpha=1. Clonal relatedness, based on an edit distance of 3, and repertoire similarity, based on the Bhattacharyya coefficient, were both computed in LymphoSeq. To classify response, a linear discriminant analysis based on week-3 changes in clonality and diversity was built with the R MASS and caret packages. TCRdb obtained this table from immuneACCESS and retained in-frame rearrangements with V and J assigned. These tables miss some clones; where compared with another copy, unresolved V genes account for less than half of the shortfall, and the remainder is unexplained. V and J calls and clone size are given by that table; D and trimming were obtained from the DNA. This sample is represented by approximately 13,000 clones; roughly 89% of them were singletons. The ten largest clones add up to about 3.7% of the sample.

This clone has just a few counts. The antigen this receptor binds is unknown. Base qualities were left out, and no much larger clone turns up one base away. General study outcomes and caveats: A bifurcated reorganization of the PBMC repertoire at W3, with increased clonality or increased diversity, was observed in patients who later achieved disease control, unlike in progressors. Whether the T cell clones behind the repertoire changes were melanoma-specific or instead reflected general immune activation was something the study could not determine. The relatively small sample size was acknowledged as a potential limitation on generalization of the results.

In the paper's terms, the time point label means: pre-treatment baseline. Blood was sampled before treatment (T0) and at week 3 (W3), after the first cycle of checkpoint blockade. Except for a couple of patients with rapid clinical progression, response was assessed 12 weeks after the first infusion by RECIST 1.1; disease control meant complete response, partial response or stable disease. Patients with prior systemic cancer treatment, concomitant immunosuppressant therapy or synchronous other active malignancies were excluded. Both bulk PBMC and plasma cell-free DNA were sequenced for TCR beta so that circulating cells and T cell turnover could be tracked. Lymphoprep and SepMate tubes were used to isolate PBMC from blood, and red cell lysis was then performed. QIAamp DNA Blood Mini kits were used to extract DNA from PBMC and sorted T cell subsets.

The sample consisted of blood, taken from a patient treated with checkpoint blockade. Recombination joined TRBV9 with TRBJ1-1, with the D gene not clear enough to name. This receptor was obtained from a human donor with melanoma. CDR3 region: CASSVDTNTEAFF. Here is the DNA: TGTGCCAGCAGCGTAGACACGAACACTGAAGCTTTCTTT.